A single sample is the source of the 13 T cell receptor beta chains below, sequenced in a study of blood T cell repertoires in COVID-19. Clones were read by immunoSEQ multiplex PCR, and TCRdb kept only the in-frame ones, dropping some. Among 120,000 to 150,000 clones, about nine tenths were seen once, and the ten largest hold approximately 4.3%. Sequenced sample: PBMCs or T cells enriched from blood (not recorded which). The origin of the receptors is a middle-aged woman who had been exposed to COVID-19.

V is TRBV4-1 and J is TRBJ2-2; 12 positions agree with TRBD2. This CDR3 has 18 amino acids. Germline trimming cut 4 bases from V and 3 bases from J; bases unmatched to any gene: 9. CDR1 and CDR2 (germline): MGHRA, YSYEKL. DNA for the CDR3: TGCGCCAGCAGCCGGGAGGCTAGCGGGGGGGCTGACACCGGGGAGCTGTTTTTT. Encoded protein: CASSREASGGADTGELFF.

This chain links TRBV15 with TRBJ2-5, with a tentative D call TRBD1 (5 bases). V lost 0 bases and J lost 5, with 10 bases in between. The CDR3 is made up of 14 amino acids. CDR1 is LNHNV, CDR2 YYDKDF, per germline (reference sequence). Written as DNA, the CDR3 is TGTGCCACCAGCAGAGATCTACAGGAGGAGACCCAGTACTTC. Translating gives CATSRDLQEETQYF.

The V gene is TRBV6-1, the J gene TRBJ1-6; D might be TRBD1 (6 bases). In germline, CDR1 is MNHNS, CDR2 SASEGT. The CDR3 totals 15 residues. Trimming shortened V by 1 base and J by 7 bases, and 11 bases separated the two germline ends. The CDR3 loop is CASSEGTAENSPLHF. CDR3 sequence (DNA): TGTGCCAGCAGTGAAGGGACAGCCGAAAATTCACCCCTCCACTTT.

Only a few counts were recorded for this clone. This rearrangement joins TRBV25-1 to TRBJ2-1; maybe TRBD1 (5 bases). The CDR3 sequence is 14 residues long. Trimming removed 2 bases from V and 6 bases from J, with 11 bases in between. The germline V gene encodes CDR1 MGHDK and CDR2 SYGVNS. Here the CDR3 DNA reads TGTGCCAGCAGTGAAGGGGCTTTATTCAATGAGCAGTTCTTC. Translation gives CASSEGALFNEQFF.

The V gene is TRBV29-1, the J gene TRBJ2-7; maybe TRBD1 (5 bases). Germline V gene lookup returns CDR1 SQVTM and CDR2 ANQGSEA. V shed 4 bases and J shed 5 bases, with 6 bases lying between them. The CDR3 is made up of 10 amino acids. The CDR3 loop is CSVGRDEQYF. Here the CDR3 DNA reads TGCAGCGTTGGCAGGGACGAGCAGTACTTC.

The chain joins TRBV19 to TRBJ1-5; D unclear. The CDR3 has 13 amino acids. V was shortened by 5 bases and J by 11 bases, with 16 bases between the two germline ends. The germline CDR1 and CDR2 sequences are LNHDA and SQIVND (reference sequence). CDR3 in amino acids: CASSPLPLGAQHF. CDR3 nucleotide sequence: TGTGCCAGTAGTCCCTTACCCCTTGGAGCCCAGCATTTT. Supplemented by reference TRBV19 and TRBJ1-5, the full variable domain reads DGGITQSPKYLFRKEGQNVTLSCEQNLNHDAMYWYRQDPGQGLRLIYYSQIVNDFQKGDIAEGYSVSREKKESFPLTVTSAQKNPTAFYLCASSPLPLGAQHFGDGTRLSIL.

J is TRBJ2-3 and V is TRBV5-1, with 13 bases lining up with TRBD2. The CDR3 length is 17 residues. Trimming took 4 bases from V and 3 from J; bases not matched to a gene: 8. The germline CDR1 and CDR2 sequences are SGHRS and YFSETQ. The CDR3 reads CASSGRTSGRPTDTQYF. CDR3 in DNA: TGCGCCAGCAGCGGCCGGACTAGCGGGAGACCAACAGATACGCAGTATTTT.

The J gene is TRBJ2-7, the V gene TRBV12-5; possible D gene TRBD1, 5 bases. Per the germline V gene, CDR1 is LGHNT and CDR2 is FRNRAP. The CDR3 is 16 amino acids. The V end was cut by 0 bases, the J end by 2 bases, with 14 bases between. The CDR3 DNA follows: TGTGCTAGTGGTTTGGTAACCGGTCAGGGCCCCTACGAGCAGTACTTC. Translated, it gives CASGLVTGQGPYEQYF. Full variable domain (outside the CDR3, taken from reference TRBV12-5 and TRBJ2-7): DARVTQTPRHKVTEMGQEVTMRCQPILGHNTVFWYRQTMMQGLELLAYFRNRAPLDDSGMPKDRFSAEMPDATLATLKIQPSEPRDSAVYFCASGLVTGQGPYEQYFGPGTRLTVT.

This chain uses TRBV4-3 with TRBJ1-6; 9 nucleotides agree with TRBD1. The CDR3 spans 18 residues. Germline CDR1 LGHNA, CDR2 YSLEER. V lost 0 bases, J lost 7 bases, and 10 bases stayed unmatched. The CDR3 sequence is CASSQDRFGDRGNSPLHF. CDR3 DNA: TGCGCCAGCAGCCAAGATAGATTCGGAGACAGGGGGAATTCACCCCTCCACTTT.

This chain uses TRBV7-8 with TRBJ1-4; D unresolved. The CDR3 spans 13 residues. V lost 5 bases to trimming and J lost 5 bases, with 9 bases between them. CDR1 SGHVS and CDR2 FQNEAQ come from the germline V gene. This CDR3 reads CASSLGPNEKLFF. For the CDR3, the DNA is TGTGCCAGCAGCCTGGGCCCGAATGAAAAACTGTTTTTT.

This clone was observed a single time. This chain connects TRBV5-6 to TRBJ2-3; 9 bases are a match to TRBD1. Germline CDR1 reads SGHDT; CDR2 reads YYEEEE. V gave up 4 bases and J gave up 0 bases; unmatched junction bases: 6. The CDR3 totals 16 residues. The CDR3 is CASSRMGTGSTDTQYF. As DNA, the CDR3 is TGTGCCAGCAGCCGCATGGGGACAGGGAGCACAGATACGCAGTATTTT.

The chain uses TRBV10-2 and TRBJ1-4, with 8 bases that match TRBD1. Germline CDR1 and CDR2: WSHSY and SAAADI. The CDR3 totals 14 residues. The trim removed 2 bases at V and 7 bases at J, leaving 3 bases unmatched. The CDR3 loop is CASSEQGAGEKLFF. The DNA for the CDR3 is TGCGCCAGCAGTGAGCAGGGGGCCGGTGAAAAACTGTTTTTT.

The CDR3 DNA reads TGTGCCAGCAGCTTGCCTAGCGGTGGGGAGACCCAGTACTTC. Its protein product is CASSLPSGGETQYF. The chain joins TRBV5-4 to TRBJ2-5, with 7 bases that match TRBD2. J was trimmed by 5 bases and V by 1 base; bases with no gene match: 5. The germline gives CDR1 SGHNT, CDR2 YYREEE (reference sequence). The length of the CDR3 is 14 residues.